This T cell receptor beta chain was sequenced in a study of cytomegalovirus exposure and HLA in healthy donors. The CDR3 spans 20 residues, counting both ends. Of note for this clone: Its antigen is not known. No DNA is shown, since the ends of the CDR3 on it are uncertain; the CDR3 is the one TCRdb lists.

Study results and caveats: Relative to the roughly 700-donor mean, N-insertions were reportedly fewer in an Asian-associated ancestry cluster in a later analysis. A later analysis, which compared TCR beta chains of equal frequency, found the HLA-associated ones more clonally expanded.

The primer mix had 60 Vbeta and 13 Jbeta primers. Some clones are missing from TCRdb's copy, which holds only in-frame ones; the method was immunoSEQ multiplex PCR. Here the sample spans 150,000 to 200,000 clones, approximately 79% being singletons. The genes are TRBV21-1 and TRBJ2-7; TRBD1, the table's D call, was not compared with the DNA. TRBV21-1 is deemed a pseudogene. Sequenced sample: PBMCs. This receptor was identified in a man aged 50 to 59 in good health and CMV-seropositive. CDR3 loop: CASSSRRIFWGQGSSYEQYF.